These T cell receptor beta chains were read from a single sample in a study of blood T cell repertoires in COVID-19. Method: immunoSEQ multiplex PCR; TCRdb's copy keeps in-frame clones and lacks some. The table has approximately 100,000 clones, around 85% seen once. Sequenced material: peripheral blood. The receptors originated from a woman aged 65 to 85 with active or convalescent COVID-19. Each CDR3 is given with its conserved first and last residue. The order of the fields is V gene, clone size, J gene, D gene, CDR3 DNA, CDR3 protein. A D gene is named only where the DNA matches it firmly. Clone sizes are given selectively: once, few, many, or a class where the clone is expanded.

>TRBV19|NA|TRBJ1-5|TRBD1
TGTGCCAGTAGTAAAGGACAGGGGAGTGGGTGGGAGCCCCAGCATTTT
CASSKGQGSGWEPQHF
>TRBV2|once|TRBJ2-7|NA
TGTGCCAGCAGTGAGATCCGGGGTGGAAGCTACGAGCAGTACTTC
CASSEIRGGSYEQYF
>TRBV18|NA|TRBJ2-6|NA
TGTGCCAGCTCACCAATCAGGACATCAAACTCTGGGGCCAACGTCCTGACTTTC
CASSPIRTSNSGANVLTF
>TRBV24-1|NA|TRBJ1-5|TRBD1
TGTGCCACCAGTGGGACAGGGGAAATGGTCAATCAGCCCCAGCATTTT
CATSGTGEMVNQPQHF
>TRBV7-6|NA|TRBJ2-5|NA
TGTGCCAGCAGCTTAGCGCAACAGGGAGAGCAGACCCAGTACTTC
CASSLAQQGEQTQYF
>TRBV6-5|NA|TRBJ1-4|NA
TGTGCCAGCAGTTCTCCCGGAGGGAGTGGTGAAAAACTGTTTTTT
CASSSPGGSGEKLFF
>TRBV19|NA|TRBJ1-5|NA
TGTGCCAGTAGTTGGAGGGGTGATCAGCCCCAGCATTTT
CASSWRGDQPQHF
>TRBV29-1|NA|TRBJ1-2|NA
TGCAGCGTTGAAAAGGGGTCTAACTATGGCTACACCTTC
CSVEKGSNYGYTF
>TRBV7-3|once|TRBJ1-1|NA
TGTGCCAGCAGCTTAACCCCGGAGTCTTCGAACACTGAAGCTTTCTTT
CASSLTPESSNTEAFF
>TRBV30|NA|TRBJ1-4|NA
TGTGCCTGGAAAAGGGGGGAAAAACTGTTTTTT
CAWKRGEKLFF
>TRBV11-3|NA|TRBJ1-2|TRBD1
TGTGCCAGCAGCTTAGTCCTCGGTAATGGACAGGGTGACTATGGCTACACCTTC
CASSLVLGNGQGDYGYTF
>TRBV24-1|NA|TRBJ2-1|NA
TGTGCCACCAGTGACCCGACCGGACAGCAGTCCAATGAGCAGTTCTTC
CATSDPTGQQSNEQFF
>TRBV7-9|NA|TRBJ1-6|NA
TGTGCCAGCAGCTTATCGGGGGACTCACCCCTCCACTTT
CASSLSGDSPLHF
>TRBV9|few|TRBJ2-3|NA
TGTGCCAGCAGCGTAGCTGGTGGGGGGGCGTCAGATACGCAGTATTTT
CASSVAGGGASDTQYF
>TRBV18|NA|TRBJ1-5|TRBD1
TGTGCCAGCTCAGGACAGGGGAGCAATCAGCCCCAGCATTTT
CASSGQGSNQPQHF
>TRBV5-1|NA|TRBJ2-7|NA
TGCGCCAGCAGAAGGGAAGTGGGCGGGTTCAACGAGCAGTACTTC
CASRREVGGFNEQYF
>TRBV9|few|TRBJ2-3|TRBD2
TGTGCCAGCAGCCCAGTCGGGGGACTAGGCACAGATACGCAGTATTTT
CASSPVGGLGTDTQYF
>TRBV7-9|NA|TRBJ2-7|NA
TGTGCCAGCAGCTTAACCGGGGACAACTACGAGCAGTACTTC
CASSLTGDNYEQYF
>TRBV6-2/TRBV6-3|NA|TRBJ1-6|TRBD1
TGTGCCAGCAGTGGACAGGGGGCTGATTCACCCCTCCACTTT
CASSGQGADSPLHF
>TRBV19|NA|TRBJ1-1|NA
TGTGCCAGTAGCATGGGCGGACAGAGGAACACTGAAGCTTTCTTT
CASSMGGQRNTEAFF
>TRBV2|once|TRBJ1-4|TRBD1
TGTGCCAGCAGTATCGGACAGGGAACTAATGAAAAACTGTTTTTT
CASSIGQGTNEKLFF
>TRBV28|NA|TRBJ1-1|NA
TGTGCCAGCAGTTTAATACAGGGTAGCACTGAAGCTTTCTTT
CASSLIQGSTEAFF
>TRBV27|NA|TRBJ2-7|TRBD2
TGTGCCAGCAGTACTCTAGCGGGAGTATTTGAGCAGTACTTC
CASSTLAGVFEQYF
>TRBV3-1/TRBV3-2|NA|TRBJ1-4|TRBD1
TGTGCCAGCAGCCAGACAGGGACTAATGAAAAACTGTTTTTT
CASSQTGTNEKLFF
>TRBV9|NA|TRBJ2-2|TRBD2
TGTGCCAGCAGCGTAGGCGGGGGGGGTACCGAGGAGCTGTTTTTT
CASSVGGGGTEELFF
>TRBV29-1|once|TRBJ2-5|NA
TGCAGCGTTGTTCCGGGAGAGACCCAGTACTTC
CSVVPGETQYF
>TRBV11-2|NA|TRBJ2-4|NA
TGTGCCAGCAGCTTAGCCGGCTCCCCATCGGGGGTTCAGTACTTC
CASSLAGSPSGVQYF
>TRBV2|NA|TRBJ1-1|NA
TGTGCCAGCAGTGAACAGGGGAGGAACACTGAAGCTTTCTTT
CASSEQGRNTEAFF
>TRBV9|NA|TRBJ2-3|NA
TGTGCCAGCAGCGTAGAGGGGTATACGCAGTATTTT
CASSVEGYTQYF
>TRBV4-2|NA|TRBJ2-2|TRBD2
TGTGCCAGCAGCCAAGAGGGCGGGGGGTCGGCCGGGGAGCTGTTTTTT
CASSQEGGGSAGELFF
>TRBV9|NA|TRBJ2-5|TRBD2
TGTGCCAGCAGCGCGGGGACTAGCGGGGGCCCGTACCAAGAGACCCAGTACTTC
CASSAGTSGGPYQETQYF
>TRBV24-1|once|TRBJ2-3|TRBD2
TGTGCCACCAGTCCAGCGGGAATGTCAGATACGCAGTATTTT
CATSPAGMSDTQYF
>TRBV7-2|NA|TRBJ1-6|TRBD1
TGTGCCAGCACCCCAGACAGGGTTGGGTCACCCCTCCACTTT
CASTPDRVGSPLHF
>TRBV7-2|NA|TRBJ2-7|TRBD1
TGTGCCAGCAGCTTATCTGGGACAGGGGCCTACGAGCAGTACTTC
CASSLSGTGAYEQYF
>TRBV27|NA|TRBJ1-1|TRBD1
TGTGCCAGCAGTTTAAGGGTCATACAGGGGGGGTACACTGAAGCTTTCTTT
CASSLRVIQGGYTEAFF
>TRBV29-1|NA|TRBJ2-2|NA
TGCAGCGTTGTTCTTGAGACAGCCACCGGGGAGCTGTTTTTT
CSVVLETATGELFF
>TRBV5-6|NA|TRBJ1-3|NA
TGTGCCAGCAGCCTATACAGTGCCTCTGGAAACACCATATATTTT
CASSLYSASGNTIYF
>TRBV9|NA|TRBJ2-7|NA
TGTGCCAGCAGCGTACAGGCTAGCCCCCTTTACGAGCAGTACTTC
CASSVQASPLYEQYF
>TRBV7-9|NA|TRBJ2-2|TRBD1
TGTGCCATAATAGTGGGGACAGGGAACGCTCTCGACACCGGGGAGCTGTTTTTT
CAIIVGTGNALDTGELFF
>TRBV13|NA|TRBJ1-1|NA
TGTGCCAGCAGACATTCCGGGGGGCCCGCTTTCTTT
CASRHSGGPAFF
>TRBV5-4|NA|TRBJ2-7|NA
TGTGCCAGCAGCTTGGACAGGGGACTCATCTACGAGCAGTACTTC
CASSLDRGLIYEQYF
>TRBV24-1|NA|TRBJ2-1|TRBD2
TGTGCCACCAGTGATCCGACAGGACTAGCGGGAGCCAATGAGCAGTTCTTC
CATSDPTGLAGANEQFF
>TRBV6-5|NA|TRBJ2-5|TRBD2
TGTGCCTGCGGAGTGGCGGGGGGGCCGGAGACCCAGTACTTC
CACGVAGGPETQYF
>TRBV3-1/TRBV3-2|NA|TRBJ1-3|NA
TGTGCCAGCAGCCAACCCACAGGGATAGGTGGAAACACCATATATTTT
CASSQPTGIGGNTIYF
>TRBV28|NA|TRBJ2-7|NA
TGTGCCAGCAGTTTACCCCAGACAGTCTACGAGCAGTACTTC
CASSLPQTVYEQYF
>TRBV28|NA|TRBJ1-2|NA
TGTGCCAGCGGGAGGGTGGACTATGGCTACACCTTC
CASGRVDYGYTF
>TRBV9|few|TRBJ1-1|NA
TGTGCCAGCAGCTACAACTTTGGGGGGGATGAAGCTTTCTTT
CASSYNFGGDEAFF
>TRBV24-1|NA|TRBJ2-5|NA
TGTGCCACCAGTGACGGGAGTTCAGAGACCCAGTACTTC
CATSDGSSETQYF
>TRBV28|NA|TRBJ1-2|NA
TGTGCCAGCAGTTTATCAGGGGTTGGCTACACCTTC
CASSLSGVGYTF